Given below is one T cell receptor beta chain in context. Profiled with immunoSEQ multiplex PCR; TCRdb holds only in-frame clones, not every one. The repertoire consists of some 56,000 clones, with roughly 96% occurring once and the leading ten covering about 3%. This sample is drawn from a study of technical replicates of blood from several donors. The TCR sequence derives from a human donor in good health. Some clones in this sample may be carry-over from other donors' samples. The sequencing input was PBMCs.

The CDR3 DNA reads TGCGCCAGCAGCCAAGAAACCCCCGGGACTAAGTACAATGAGCAGTTCTTC. As protein: CASSQETPGTKYNEQFF. The gene calls are TRBV4-3 and TRBJ2-1; TRBD2 matches 7 bases. This CDR3 region has 17 residues. CDR1 is LGHNA and CDR2 is YSLEER in the germline V gene. The ends lost 0 bases at V and 4 bases at J; junction bases unmatched: 9.